This T cell receptor (beta chain) appears in the sequencing data of a study of T cells in Graves' hyperthyroidism and ophthalmopathy. For ophthalmopathy patients, the Clinical Activity Score was at least 3 and the NOSPECS grade at least 4; duration was under 3 months. Many counts were recorded for this clonotype. What it binds is unknown. The junction departs from germline at one end; a sequencing error may be responsible. The study, taken as a whole, reports: Ophthalmopathy and stable hyperthyroidism were separated by a 13 V-J model. Before onset, by a median of around six months, the model predicted ophthalmopathy.

TCR beta CDR3 regions were amplified from RNA transcripts. The study used the HTBI primer set for a first-round RT-PCR of the TCR CDR3. TCRdb reprocessed the multiplex PCR reads with MiXCR, giving one entry per CDR3 protein. The table lists around 520,000 distinct CDR3 sequences, about 24% of them singletons, with roughly 10% in the top ten. CDR1 and CDR2 (germline): LGHDT, YNNKEL (reference sequence). There are 13 residues in the CDR3. Specimen: blood. The J gene is TRBJ1-1, the V gene TRBV3-1; D ambiguous. The TCR comes from a woman aged 30 to 39 with Graves' ophthalmopathy. The CDR3 coding sequence is TGCGCCAGCAGCCAAGGTTCGAACACTGAAGCTTTCTTT. This sequence encodes CASSQGSNTEAFF. The entire variable domain, with the rest obtained from reference TRBV3-1 and TRBJ1-1, is as follows: DTAVSQTPKYLVTQMGNDKSIKCEQNLGHDTMYWYKQDSKKFLKIMFSYNNKELIINETVPNRFSPKSPDKAHLNLHINSLELGDSAVYFCASSQGSNTEAFFGQGTRLTVV.